The next 8 T cell receptor beta chains were all read from a single sample in a study of T cell responses to AZD1222 COVID-19 vaccine. The data were produced by immunoSEQ multiplex PCR, yet TCRdb's version contains in-frame clones alone and is incomplete. This table holds 70,000 to 80,000 clones, about nine tenths found once. This specimen consisted of peripheral blood, obtained on day 0 of AZD1222 vaccination. These receptors originate from an adult in good health.

V gene TRBV7-9 combines with J gene TRBJ2-7, with no clear D. The length of the CDR3 is 11 residues. With 2 bases removed from V and 6 bases from J, the gap between germline ends came to 5 bases. The germline V gene encodes CDR1 SEHNR and CDR2 FQNEAQ (reference sequence). CDR3: CASSLKSEQYF. The CDR3 bases are TGTGCCAGCAGCTTAAAAAGCGAGCAGTACTTC.

The chain combines TRBV14 with TRBJ1-1; maybe TRBD1 (6 bases). The CDR3 has 13 residues. Germline V gene sequence: CDR1 SGHDN, CDR2 FVKESK. Trimming shortened V by 3 bases and J by 4 bases, and 9 bases separated the two germline ends. The CDR3 DNA is TGTGCCAGCAGCCAGACAGGAGGCACTGAAGCTTTCTTT. Translation: CASSQTGGTEAFF.

The chain carries TRBV9 and TRBJ2-2; TRBD2 agrees at 10 bases. CDR1 is SGDLS and CDR2 is YYNGEE in the germline V gene. J was trimmed by 3 bases and V by 3 bases; bases with no gene match: 8. The CDR3 spans 17 residues. CDR3 nucleotides: TGTGCCAGCAGCGCATTTCTAGCGGGGGCCCACACCGGGGAGCTGTTTTTT. This codes for CASSAFLAGAHTGELFF.

The J gene is TRBJ2-2, the V gene TRBV7-2; TRBD1 matches at 7 bases. There are 14 residues in the CDR3. The V gene's germline CDR1 is SGHTA and CDR2 FQGNSA. Trimming cost V 3 bases and J 8 bases; bases outside gene matches: 6. The CDR3 region is CASSFGGQRGELFF. The DNA of the CDR3 is TGTGCCAGCAGCTTTGGGGGACAGCGGGGGGAGCTGTTTTTT.

In its sample, this clone was seen once. The chain links TRBV28 to TRBJ1-3; D might be TRBD1 (6 bases). Germline values: CDR1 MDHEN, CDR2 SYDVKM. The CDR3 has 17 residues. With 0 bases removed from V and 3 bases from J, the gap between germline ends came to 15 bases. The CDR3 DNA reads TGTGCCAGCAGTTTATGGGGGGCTGAGTGGGATGGAAACACCATATATTTT. Amino acid sequence: CASSLWGAEWDGNTIYF.

J is TRBJ1-6 and V is TRBV5-6; D not certain. Germline values: CDR1 SGHDT, CDR2 YYEEEE. The V gene lost 0 bases and the J gene lost 2 bases, with 6 bases spanning the gap. This CDR3 has 15 amino acids. The CDR3 bases are TGTGCCAGCAGCTTGGGGTCAACCTATAATTCACCCCTCCACTTT. Translating gives CASSLGSTYNSPLHF.

The rearrangement uses TRBV5-1 and TRBJ1-2; possibly TRBD1 for D (6 bases). The germline CDR1 and CDR2 sequences are SGHRS and YFSETQ. Deletions cut 0 bases from V and 8 bases from J, with 8 bases between. CDR3 length: 12 amino acids. The CDR3 bases are TGCGCCAGCAGCTTGGCCAGGGGCGGCTACACCTTC. This encodes CASSLARGGYTF.

This chain uses TRBV6-5 with TRBJ1-1; D is uncertain. Trimming took 6 bases from V and 2 from J, leaving 4 bases between them. CDR1 is MNHEY, CDR2 SVGAGI, per germline. The CDR3 is 11 residues long. DNA of the CDR3: TGTGCCAGCAGCGGTAACACTGAAGCTTTCTTT. It codes for CASSGNTEAFF.